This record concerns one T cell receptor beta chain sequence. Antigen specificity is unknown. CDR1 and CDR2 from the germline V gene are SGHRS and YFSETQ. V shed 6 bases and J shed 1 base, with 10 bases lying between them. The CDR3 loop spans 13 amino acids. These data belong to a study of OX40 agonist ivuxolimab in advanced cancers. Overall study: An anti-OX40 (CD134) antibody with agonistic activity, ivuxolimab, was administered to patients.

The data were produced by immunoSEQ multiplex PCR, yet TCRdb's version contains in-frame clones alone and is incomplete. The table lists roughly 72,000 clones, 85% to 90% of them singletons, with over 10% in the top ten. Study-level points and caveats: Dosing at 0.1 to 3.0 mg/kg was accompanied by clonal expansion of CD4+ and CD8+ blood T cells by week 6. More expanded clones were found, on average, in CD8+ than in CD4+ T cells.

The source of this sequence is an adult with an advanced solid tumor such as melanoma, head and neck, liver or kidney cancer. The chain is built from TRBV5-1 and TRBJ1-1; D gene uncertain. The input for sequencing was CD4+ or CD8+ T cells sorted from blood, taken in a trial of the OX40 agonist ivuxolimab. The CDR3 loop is CASTVIGNTEAFF. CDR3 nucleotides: TGCGCCAGCACCGTCATCGGGAACACTGAAGCTTTCTTT.